These T cell receptor beta chains were read from a single sample in a study of early T cells in non-severe SARS-CoV-2 infection. TCRdb processed the 5' RACE reads anew with MiXCR; each CDR3 protein has one entry. The repertoire holds 100,000 to 120,000 distinct CDR3 sequences, over 9.5% seen once, with approximately 3.8% in the top ten. This specimen consisted of whole blood, obtained at baseline. These receptors were obtained from an adult who was a healthcare worker with PCR-confirmed SARS-CoV-2 infection or an uninfected control (not recorded which). CDR3s include the opening cysteine and the closing phenylalanine or tryptophan. A D gene is named only where the DNA matches it firmly. Clone size is stated in some rows and not others, as once, few, many or a class when expanded.

abundance: few
d_gene: .
j_gene: TRBJ1-5
v_gene: TRBV28
CDR3nt: TGTGCCAGCAGCTCAGGAGGGCCCCTCGCCCATAAGCATTTT
CDR3aa: CASSSGGPLAHKHF

abundance: .
d_gene: TRBD2
j_gene: TRBJ2-1
v_gene: TRBV28
CDR3nt: TGTGCCAGCCGTCGGGGGGATAGCTCCTACAATGAGCAGTTCTTC
CDR3aa: CASRRGDSSYNEQFF

abundance: few
d_gene: TRBD1
j_gene: TRBJ1-2
v_gene: TRBV7-9
CDR3nt: TGTGCCAGCAGCAAAGGACAGGCCGGGAGAAATGGCTACACCTTC
CDR3aa: CASSKGQAGRNGYTF

abundance: .
d_gene: .
j_gene: TRBJ1-2
v_gene: TRBV29-1
CDR3nt: TGCAGCGGCCGATGGGGGTTGGATGGCTACACCTTC
CDR3aa: CSGRWGLDGYTF

abundance: few
d_gene: .
j_gene: TRBJ1-2
v_gene: TRBV6-4
CDR3nt: TGTGCCAGCAGTGACAGGGATGGCGATGGCTACACCTTC
CDR3aa: CASSDRDGDGYTF

abundance: .
d_gene: .
j_gene: TRBJ1-6
v_gene: TRBV12-3/TRBV12-4
CDR3nt: TGTGCCAGCAGTTTACTGGAGCCCTATAATTCACCCCTCCACTTT
CDR3aa: CASSLLEPYNSPLHF

abundance: .
d_gene: .
j_gene: TRBJ1-3
v_gene: TRBV28
CDR3nt: TGTGCCAGCAGGCAGGCCTCTGGAAACACCATATATTTT
CDR3aa: CASRQASGNTIYF

abundance: .
d_gene: .
j_gene: TRBJ2-3
v_gene: TRBV10-2
CDR3nt: TGCGCCAGCAGTGAGCGGGGTCAACTGGATACGCAGTATTTT
CDR3aa: CASSERGQLDTQYF

abundance: .
d_gene: TRBD1
j_gene: TRBJ2-7
v_gene: TRBV12-3/TRBV12-4
CDR3nt: TGTGCCAGCAGTCGGACAGGAAGTTACGAGCAGTACTTC
CDR3aa: CASSRTGSYEQYF

abundance: .
d_gene: .
j_gene: TRBJ2-2
v_gene: TRBV5-1
CDR3nt: TGCGCCAGCAATCGGGGCCCGGGCACCGGGGAGCTGTTTTTT
CDR3aa: CASNRGPGTGELFF

abundance: .
d_gene: TRBD1
j_gene: TRBJ1-1
v_gene: TRBV5-1
CDR3nt: TGCGCCAGCAGTTGGGAGGGACAGAGAAACACTGAAGCTTTCTTT
CDR3aa: CASSWEGQRNTEAFF

abundance: .
d_gene: .
j_gene: TRBJ1-5
v_gene: TRBV3-1
CDR3nt: TGTGCCAGCAGCTTCTCAGGAGGAAGGTCCAAAAATCAGCCCCAGCATTTT
CDR3aa: CASSFSGGRSKNQPQHF

abundance: few
d_gene: .
j_gene: TRBJ1-3
v_gene: TRBV7-2
CDR3nt: TGTGCCAGCAGTGCAGGAGCTGGAAACACCATATATTTT
CDR3aa: CASSAGAGNTIYF

abundance: many
d_gene: TRBD2
j_gene: TRBJ2-1
v_gene: TRBV20-1
CDR3nt: TGCAGTGCTAGCTGGGGCAGCGGGGGAGGGTACAATGAGCAGTTCTTC
CDR3aa: CSASWGSGGGYNEQFF

abundance: .
d_gene: .
j_gene: TRBJ2-2
v_gene: TRBV14
CDR3nt: TGTGCCAGCAGCCAAGATCTCCTGGACACCGGGGAGCTGTTTTTT
CDR3aa: CASSQDLLDTGELFF

abundance: .
d_gene: .
j_gene: TRBJ2-3
v_gene: TRBV10-3
CDR3nt: TGTGCCATCAGGGAACCGGGACGGAGTGATTTTGATACGCAGTATTTT
CDR3aa: CAIREPGRSDFDTQYF

abundance: .
d_gene: TRBD2
j_gene: TRBJ2-5
v_gene: TRBV20-1
CDR3nt: TGCAGTGCTAATGGACTAGCGGGGGGGCCAACCACGGAAGAGACCCAGTACTTC
CDR3aa: CSANGLAGGPTTEETQYF

abundance: few
d_gene: .
j_gene: TRBJ2-1
v_gene: TRBV14
CDR3nt: TGTGCCAGCAGCCAATACAGCGTCTCCTACAATGAGCAGTTCTTC
CDR3aa: CASSQYSVSYNEQFF

abundance: many
d_gene: .
j_gene: TRBJ1-5
v_gene: TRBV6-1
CDR3nt: TGTGCCAGCAGGGCAGGGAGCAATCAGCCCCAGCATTTT
CDR3aa: CASRAGSNQPQHF

abundance: .
d_gene: .
j_gene: TRBJ2-1
v_gene: TRBV20-1
CDR3nt: TGCAGTGCTAGAGATTGGGCTAGCGACTACAATGGGCAGTTCTTC
CDR3aa: CSARDWASDYNGQFF

abundance: .
d_gene: .
j_gene: TRBJ1-3
v_gene: TRBV19
CDR3nt: TGTGCCAGTAGTACCGGGGGATCCGGAAACACCATATATTTT
CDR3aa: CASSTGGSGNTIYF

abundance: .
d_gene: .
j_gene: TRBJ2-2
v_gene: TRBV10-3
CDR3nt: TGTGCCATCAGTGAGCAGGCGGCCGGGAACACCGGGGAGCTGTTTTTT
CDR3aa: CAISEQAAGNTGELFF

abundance: few
d_gene: .
j_gene: TRBJ2-7
v_gene: TRBV10-2
CDR3nt: TGCGCCAGCAGTTCGGGGATTTTCTACGAGCAGTACTTC
CDR3aa: CASSSGIFYEQYF

abundance: .
d_gene: TRBD1
j_gene: TRBJ2-3
v_gene: TRBV29-1
CDR3nt: TGCAGCGTGGCCCTCGGGGACAGGGAGACAGATACGCAGTATTTT
CDR3aa: CSVALGDRETDTQYF

abundance: few
d_gene: .
j_gene: TRBJ1-1
v_gene: TRBV20-1
CDR3nt: TGCAGTGCTAGAGATGGGGGGGTAGAAGCTTTCTTT
CDR3aa: CSARDGGVEAFF

abundance: .
d_gene: .
j_gene: TRBJ1-2
v_gene: TRBV7-2
CDR3nt: TGTGCCAGCAGCTTAGACGGATCTTCTAACTATGGCTACACCTTC
CDR3aa: CASSLDGSSNYGYTF

abundance: few
d_gene: .
j_gene: TRBJ2-7
v_gene: TRBV12-3/TRBV12-4
CDR3nt: TGTGCCAGCAGTCCGGGTCCTACCATCGACGAGCAGTACTTC
CDR3aa: CASSPGPTIDEQYF

abundance: few
d_gene: .
j_gene: TRBJ1-1
v_gene: TRBV29-1
CDR3nt: TGCAGCGTTCAAATCGGGGGGTGGAACACTGAAGCTTTCTTT
CDR3aa: CSVQIGGWNTEAFF

abundance: .
d_gene: .
j_gene: TRBJ1-5
v_gene: TRBV20-1
CDR3nt: TGCAGTGCTAGTACGATGGGTCGAAACGATCAGCCCCAGCATTTT
CDR3aa: CSASTMGRNDQPQHF

abundance: many
d_gene: .
j_gene: TRBJ2-5
v_gene: TRBV5-1
CDR3nt: TGCGCCAGCAGCTTGGCCAACCAAGAGACCCAGTACTTC
CDR3aa: CASSLANQETQYF

abundance: .
d_gene: .
j_gene: TRBJ1-1
v_gene: TRBV5-4
CDR3nt: TGTGCCAGCAGCTTCGGGAGAGGGAGTGAAGCTTTCTTT
CDR3aa: CASSFGRGSEAFF

abundance: many
d_gene: .
j_gene: TRBJ1-5
v_gene: TRBV12-3/TRBV12-4
CDR3nt: TGTGCCAGCAGTTTACTGGAAGGTCAGCCCCAGCATTTT
CDR3aa: CASSLLEGQPQHF

abundance: .
d_gene: .
j_gene: TRBJ2-5
v_gene: TRBV5-8
CDR3nt: TGTGCCAGCAGCTCCAGACACCGAAAATCCCAAGAGACCCAGTACTTC
CDR3aa: CASSSRHRKSQETQYF

abundance: few
d_gene: TRBD2
j_gene: TRBJ2-7
v_gene: TRBV28
CDR3nt: TGTGCCAGCAGTTCCCCAGGACTAGCGGGGGTTTCCTACGAGCAGTACTTC
CDR3aa: CASSSPGLAGVSYEQYF

abundance: .
d_gene: .
j_gene: TRBJ1-2
v_gene: TRBV6-6
CDR3nt: TGTGCCAGCAGCCCGACAGATGGCTACACCTTC
CDR3aa: CASSPTDGYTF

abundance: .
d_gene: .
j_gene: TRBJ2-1
v_gene: TRBV5-1
CDR3nt: TGCGCCAGCAGCTGGGACTCGAACTACAATGAGCAGTTCTTC
CDR3aa: CASSWDSNYNEQFF

abundance: few
d_gene: .
j_gene: TRBJ2-3
v_gene: TRBV5-1
CDR3nt: TGCGCCAGCAGCTCCTCTGGACTGGGGGATACGCAGTATTTT
CDR3aa: CASSSSGLGDTQYF

abundance: .
d_gene: TRBD1
j_gene: TRBJ2-7
v_gene: TRBV2
CDR3nt: TGTGCCAGCAAGGGACAGGGGACCCCTACCTACGAGCAGTACTTC
CDR3aa: CASKGQGTPTYEQYF

abundance: .
d_gene: TRBD1
j_gene: TRBJ2-5
v_gene: TRBV25-1
CDR3nt: TGTGCCAGCAGTGCCCTTGGGACAGGGCTAGAGACCCAGTACTTC
CDR3aa: CASSALGTGLETQYF